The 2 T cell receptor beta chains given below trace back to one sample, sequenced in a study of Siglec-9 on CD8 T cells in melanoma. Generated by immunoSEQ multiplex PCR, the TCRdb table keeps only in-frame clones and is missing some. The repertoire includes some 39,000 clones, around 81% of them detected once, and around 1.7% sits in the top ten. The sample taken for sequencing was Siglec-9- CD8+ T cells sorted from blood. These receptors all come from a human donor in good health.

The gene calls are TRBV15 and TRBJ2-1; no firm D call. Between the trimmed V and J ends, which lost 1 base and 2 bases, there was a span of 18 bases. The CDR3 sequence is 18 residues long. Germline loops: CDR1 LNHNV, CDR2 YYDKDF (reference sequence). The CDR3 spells CATSRGVVGKVTYNEQFF. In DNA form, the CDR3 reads TGTGCCACCAGCAGAGGAGTTGTAGGCAAGGTCACCTACAATGAGCAGTTCTTC.

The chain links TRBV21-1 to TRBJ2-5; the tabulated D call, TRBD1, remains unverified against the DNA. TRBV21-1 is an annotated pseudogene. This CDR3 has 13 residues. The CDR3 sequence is CASSGHYQETQYF. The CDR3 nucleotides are TGTGCCAGCAGCGGACACTACCAAGAGACCCAGTACTTC.